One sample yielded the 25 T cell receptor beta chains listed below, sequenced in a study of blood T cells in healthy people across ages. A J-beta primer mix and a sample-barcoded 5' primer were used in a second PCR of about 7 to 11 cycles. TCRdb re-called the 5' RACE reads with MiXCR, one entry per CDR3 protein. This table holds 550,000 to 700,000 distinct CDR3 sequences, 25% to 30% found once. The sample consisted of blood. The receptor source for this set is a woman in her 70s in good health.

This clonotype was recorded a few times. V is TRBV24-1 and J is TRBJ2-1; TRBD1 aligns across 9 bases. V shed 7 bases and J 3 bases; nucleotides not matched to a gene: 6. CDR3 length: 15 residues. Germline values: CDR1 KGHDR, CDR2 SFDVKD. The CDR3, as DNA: TGTGCCACCAGCCGGACAGGGGAATTCTACAATGAGCAGTTCTTC. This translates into CATSRTGEFYNEQFF.

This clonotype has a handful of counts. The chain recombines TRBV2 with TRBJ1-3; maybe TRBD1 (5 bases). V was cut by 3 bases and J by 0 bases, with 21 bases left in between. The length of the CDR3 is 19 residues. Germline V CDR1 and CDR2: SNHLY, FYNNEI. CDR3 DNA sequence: TGTGCCAGCAGTGAGGGGTTAAGGATCCGGGGGTCCTCTGGAAACACCATATATTTT. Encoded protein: CASSEGLRIRGSSGNTIYF.

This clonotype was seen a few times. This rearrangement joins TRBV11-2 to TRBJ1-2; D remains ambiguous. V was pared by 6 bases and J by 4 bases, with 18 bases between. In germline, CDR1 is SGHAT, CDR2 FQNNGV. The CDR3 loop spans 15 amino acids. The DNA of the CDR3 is TGTGCCAGCAGTCAAGCGCCGACAAGTCTCTATGGCTACACCTTC. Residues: CASSQAPTSLYGYTF.

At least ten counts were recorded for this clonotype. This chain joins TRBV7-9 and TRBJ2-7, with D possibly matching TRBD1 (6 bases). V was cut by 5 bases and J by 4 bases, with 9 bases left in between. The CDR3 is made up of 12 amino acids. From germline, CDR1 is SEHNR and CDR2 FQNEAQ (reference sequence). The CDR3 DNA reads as TGTGCCAGCAGCGCCCAGGGGTACGAGCAGTACTTC. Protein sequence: CASSAQGYEQYF.

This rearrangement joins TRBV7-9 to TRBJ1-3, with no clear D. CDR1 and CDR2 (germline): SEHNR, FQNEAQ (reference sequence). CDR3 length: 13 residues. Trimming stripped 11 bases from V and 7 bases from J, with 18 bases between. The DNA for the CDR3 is TGTGCCGGCAAACTAGGGTCCGGGAACACCATATATTTT. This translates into CAGKLGSGNTIYF.

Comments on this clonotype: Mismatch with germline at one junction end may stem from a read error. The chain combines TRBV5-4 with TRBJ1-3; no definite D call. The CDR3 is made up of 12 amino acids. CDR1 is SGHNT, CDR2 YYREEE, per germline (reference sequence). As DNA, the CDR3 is TGTGTCAGCAGCTTGAGGGGAAACACCATATATTTT. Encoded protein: CVSSLRGNTIYF.

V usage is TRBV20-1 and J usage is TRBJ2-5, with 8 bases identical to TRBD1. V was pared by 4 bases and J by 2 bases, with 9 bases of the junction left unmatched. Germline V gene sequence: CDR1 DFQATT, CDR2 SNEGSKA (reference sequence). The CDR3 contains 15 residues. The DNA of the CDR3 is TGCAGTGCTACCAGGGGGCGGGGCCTTCAAGAGACCCAGTACTTC. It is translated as CSATRGRGLQETQYF.

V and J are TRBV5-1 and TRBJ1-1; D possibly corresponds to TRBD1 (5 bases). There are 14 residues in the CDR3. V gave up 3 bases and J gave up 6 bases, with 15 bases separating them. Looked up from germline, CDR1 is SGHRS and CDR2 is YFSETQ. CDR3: CASSWGVEGAEAFF. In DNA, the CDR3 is TGCGCCAGCAGCTGGGGAGTGGAAGGGGCTGAAGCTTTCTTT.

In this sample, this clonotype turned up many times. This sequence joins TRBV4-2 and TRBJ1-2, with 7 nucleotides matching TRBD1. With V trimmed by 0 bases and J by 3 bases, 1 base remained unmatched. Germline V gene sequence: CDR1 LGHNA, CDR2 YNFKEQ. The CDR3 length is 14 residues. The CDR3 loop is CASSQDDRDYGYTF. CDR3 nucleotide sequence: TGTGCCAGCAGCCAAGATGACAGGGACTATGGCTACACCTTC.

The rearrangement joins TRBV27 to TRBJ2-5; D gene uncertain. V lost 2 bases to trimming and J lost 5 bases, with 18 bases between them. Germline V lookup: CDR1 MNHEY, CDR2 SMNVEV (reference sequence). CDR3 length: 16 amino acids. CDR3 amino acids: CASSLIGAGNRETQYF. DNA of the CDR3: TGTGCCAGCAGTTTAATCGGAGCAGGAAATCGGGAGACCCAGTACTTC.

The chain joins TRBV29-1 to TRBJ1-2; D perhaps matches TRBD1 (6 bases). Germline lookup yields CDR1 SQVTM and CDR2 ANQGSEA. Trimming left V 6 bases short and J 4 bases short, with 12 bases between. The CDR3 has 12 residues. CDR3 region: CSVGGGPYGYTF. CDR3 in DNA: TGCAGCGTCGGAGGGGGACCCTATGGCTACACCTTC.

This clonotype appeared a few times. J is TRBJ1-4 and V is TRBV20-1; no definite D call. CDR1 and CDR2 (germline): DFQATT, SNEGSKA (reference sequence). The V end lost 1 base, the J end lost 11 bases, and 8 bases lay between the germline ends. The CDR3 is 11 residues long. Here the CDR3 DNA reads TGCAGTGCTAGAGTTCCGGGTAAACTGTTTTTT. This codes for CSARVPGKLFF.

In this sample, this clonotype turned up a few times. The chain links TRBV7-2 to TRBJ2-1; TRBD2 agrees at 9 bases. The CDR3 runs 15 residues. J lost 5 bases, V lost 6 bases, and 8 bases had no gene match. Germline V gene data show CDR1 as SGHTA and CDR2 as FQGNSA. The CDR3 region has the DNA TGTGCCAGCAGTCCCCAGCGGGGGGCGAACAATGAGCAGTTCTTC. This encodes CASSPQRGANNEQFF.

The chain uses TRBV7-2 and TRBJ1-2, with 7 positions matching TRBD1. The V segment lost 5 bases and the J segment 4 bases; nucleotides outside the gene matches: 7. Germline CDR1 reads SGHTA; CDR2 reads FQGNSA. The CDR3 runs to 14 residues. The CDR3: CASSPRQGAYGYTF. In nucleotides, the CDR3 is TGTGCCAGCAGCCCCAGACAGGGAGCCTATGGCTACACCTTC.

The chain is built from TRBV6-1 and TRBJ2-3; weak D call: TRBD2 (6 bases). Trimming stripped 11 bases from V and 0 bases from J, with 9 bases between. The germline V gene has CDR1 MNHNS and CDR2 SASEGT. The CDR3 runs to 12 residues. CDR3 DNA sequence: TGTGCCGGGGAGGCTAGCACAGATACGCAGTATTTT. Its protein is CAGEASTDTQYF.

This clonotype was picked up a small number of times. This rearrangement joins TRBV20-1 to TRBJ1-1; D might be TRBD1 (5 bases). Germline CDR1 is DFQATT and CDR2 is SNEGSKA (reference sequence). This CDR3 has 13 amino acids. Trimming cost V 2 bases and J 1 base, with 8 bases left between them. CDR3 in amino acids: CSARRQSNTEAFF. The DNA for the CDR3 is TGCAGTGCTAGACGACAGTCGAACACTGAAGCTTTCTTT.

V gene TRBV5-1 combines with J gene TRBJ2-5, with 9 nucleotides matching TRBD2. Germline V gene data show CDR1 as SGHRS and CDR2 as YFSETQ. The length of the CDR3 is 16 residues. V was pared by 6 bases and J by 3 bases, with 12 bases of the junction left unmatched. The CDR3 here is CASNSGVSSGEETQYF. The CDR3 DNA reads TGCGCCAGCAACTCGGGGGTTTCTAGCGGGGAAGAGACCCAGTACTTC. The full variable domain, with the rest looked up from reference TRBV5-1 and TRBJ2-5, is KAGVTQTPRYLIKTRGQQVTLSCSPISGHRSVSWYQQTPGQGLQFLFEYFSETQRNKGNFPGRFSGRQFSNSRSEMNVSTLELGDSALYLCASNSGVSSGEETQYFGPGTRLLVL.

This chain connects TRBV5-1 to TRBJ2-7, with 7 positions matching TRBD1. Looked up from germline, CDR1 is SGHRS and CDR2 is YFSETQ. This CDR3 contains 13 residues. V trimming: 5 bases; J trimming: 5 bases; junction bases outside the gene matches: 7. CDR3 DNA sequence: TGCGCCAGCAGTCGAGACAGGGCGAACGAGCAGTACTTC. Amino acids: CASSRDRANEQYF.

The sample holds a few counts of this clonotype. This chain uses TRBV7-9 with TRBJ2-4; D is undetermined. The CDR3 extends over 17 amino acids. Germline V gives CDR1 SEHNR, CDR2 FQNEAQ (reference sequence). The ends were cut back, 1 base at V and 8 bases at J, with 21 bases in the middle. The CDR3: CASSLVRLAGGSDIQYF. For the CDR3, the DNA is TGTGCCAGCAGCTTAGTCCGGTTGGCAGGTGGTTCGGACATTCAGTACTTC.

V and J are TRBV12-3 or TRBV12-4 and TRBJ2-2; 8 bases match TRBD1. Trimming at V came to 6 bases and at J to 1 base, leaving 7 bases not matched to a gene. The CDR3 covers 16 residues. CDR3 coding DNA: TGTGCCAGCAGCCCCGGTGGGACAGGGAACACCGGGGAGCTGTTTTTT. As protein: CASSPGGTGNTGELFF.

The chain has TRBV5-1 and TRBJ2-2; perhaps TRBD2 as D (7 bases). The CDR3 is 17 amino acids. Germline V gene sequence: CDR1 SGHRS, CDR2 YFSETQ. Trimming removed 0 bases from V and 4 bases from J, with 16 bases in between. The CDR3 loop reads CASSLAVGGPLTGELFF. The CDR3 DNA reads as TGCGCCAGCAGCTTGGCGGTGGGGGGGCCTCTCACCGGGGAGCTGTTTTTT.

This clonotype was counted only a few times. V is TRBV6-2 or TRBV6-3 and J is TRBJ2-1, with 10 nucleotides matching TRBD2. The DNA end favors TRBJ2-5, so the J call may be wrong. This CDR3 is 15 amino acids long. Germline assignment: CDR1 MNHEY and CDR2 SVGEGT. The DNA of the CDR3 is TGTGCCGTTATTGAGCGGGGGGGCCATGGAGAGACCCAGTACTTC. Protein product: CAVIERGGHGETQYF.

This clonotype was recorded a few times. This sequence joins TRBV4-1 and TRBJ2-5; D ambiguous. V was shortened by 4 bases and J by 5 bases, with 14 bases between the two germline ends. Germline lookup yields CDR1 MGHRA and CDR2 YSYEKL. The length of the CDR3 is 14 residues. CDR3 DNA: TGCGCCAGCAGCCCCCCGGAGTTTCCCGAGACCCAGTACTTC. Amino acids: CASSPPEFPETQYF.

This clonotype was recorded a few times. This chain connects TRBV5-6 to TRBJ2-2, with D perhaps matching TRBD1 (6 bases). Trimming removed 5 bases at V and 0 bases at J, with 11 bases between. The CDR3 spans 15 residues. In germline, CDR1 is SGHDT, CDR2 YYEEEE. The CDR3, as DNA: TGTGCCAGCAGAGATGGACAGTCGAACACCGGGGAGCTGTTTTTT. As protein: CASRDGQSNTGELFF.

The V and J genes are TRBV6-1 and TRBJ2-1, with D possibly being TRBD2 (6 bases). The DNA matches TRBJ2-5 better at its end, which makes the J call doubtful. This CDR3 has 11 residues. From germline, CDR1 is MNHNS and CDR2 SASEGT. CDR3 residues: CASINPGGQYF. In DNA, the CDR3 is TGTGCCAGCATAAATCCCGGGGGCCAGTACTTC.